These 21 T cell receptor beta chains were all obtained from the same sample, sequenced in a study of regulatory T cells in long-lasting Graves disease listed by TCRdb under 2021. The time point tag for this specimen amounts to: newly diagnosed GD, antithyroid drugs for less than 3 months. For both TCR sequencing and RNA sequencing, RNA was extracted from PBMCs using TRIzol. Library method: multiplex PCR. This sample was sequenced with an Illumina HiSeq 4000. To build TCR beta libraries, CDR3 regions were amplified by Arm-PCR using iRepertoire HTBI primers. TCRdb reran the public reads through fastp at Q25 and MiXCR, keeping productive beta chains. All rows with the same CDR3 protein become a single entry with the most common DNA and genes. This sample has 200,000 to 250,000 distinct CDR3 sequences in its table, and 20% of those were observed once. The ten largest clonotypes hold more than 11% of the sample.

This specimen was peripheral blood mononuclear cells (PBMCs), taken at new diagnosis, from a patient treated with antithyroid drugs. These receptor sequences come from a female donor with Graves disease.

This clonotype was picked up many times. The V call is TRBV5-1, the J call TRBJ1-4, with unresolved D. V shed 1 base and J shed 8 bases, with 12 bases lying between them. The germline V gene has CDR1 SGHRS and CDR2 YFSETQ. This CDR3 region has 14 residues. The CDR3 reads CASSLSSRREKLFF. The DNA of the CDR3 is TGCGCCAGCAGCTTGAGCTCCCGCAGGGAAAAACTGTTTTTT.

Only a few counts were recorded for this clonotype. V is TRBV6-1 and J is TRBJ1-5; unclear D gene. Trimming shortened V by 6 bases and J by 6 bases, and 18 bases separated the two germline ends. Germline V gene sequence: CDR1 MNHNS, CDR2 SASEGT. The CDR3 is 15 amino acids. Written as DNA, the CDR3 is TGTGCCAGCAGCCTCCGTGGCAGCGAGGTTCAGCCCCAGCATTTT. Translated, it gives CASSLRGSEVQPQHF.

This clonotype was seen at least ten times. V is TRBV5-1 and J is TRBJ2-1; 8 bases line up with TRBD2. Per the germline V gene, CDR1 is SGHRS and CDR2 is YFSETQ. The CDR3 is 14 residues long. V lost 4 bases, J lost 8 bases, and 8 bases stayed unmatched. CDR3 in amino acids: CASSGGLGKYEQFF. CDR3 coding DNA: TGCGCCAGCAGCGGGGGACTAGGGAAATATGAGCAGTTCTTC.

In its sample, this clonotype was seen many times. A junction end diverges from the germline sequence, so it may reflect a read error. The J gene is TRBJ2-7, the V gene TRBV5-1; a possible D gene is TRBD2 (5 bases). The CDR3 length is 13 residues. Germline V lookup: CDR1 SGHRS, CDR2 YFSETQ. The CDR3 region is CASSLGRGNEQYF. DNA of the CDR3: TGTGCCAGCAGCTTAGGTCGGGGTAACGAGCAGTACTTC.

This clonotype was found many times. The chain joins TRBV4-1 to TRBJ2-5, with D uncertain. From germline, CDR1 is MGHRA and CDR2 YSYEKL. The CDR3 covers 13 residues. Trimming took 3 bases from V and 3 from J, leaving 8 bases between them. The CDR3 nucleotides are TGCGCCAGCAGCCACCCGTTTAAAGAGACCCAGTACTTC. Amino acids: CASSHPFKETQYF.

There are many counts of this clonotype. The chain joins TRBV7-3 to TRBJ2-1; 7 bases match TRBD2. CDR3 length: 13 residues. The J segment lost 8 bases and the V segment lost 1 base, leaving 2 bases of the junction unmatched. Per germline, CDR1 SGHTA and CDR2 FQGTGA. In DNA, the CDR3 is TGTGCCAGCAGCTTAAGGGGGGGGGATGAGCAGTTCTTC. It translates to CASSLRGGDEQFF.

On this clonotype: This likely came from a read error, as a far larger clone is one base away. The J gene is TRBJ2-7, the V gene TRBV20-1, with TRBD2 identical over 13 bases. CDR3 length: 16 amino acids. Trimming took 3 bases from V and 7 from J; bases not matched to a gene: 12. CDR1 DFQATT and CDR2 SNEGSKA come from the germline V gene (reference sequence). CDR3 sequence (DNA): TGCAGTGCTAGTTCCGGGACTAGCGGGAACTACAATGAGCAGTACTTC. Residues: CSASSGTSGNYNEQYF.

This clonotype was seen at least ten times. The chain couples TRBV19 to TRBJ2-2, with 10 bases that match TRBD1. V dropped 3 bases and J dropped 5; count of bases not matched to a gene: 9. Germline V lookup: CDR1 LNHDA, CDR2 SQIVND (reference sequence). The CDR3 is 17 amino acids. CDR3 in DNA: TGTGCCAGTAGTATTCCGGGACAGGGGCTTAGAACCGGGGAGCTGTTTTTT. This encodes CASSIPGQGLRTGELFF.

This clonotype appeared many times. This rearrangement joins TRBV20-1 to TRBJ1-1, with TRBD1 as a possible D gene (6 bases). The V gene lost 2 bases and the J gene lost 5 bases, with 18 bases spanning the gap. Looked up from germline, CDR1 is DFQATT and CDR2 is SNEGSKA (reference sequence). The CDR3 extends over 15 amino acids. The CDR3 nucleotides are TGCAGTGCTAGACTTCCGGACAGTAGGTCGACTGAAGCTTTCTTT. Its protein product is CSARLPDSRSTEAFF.

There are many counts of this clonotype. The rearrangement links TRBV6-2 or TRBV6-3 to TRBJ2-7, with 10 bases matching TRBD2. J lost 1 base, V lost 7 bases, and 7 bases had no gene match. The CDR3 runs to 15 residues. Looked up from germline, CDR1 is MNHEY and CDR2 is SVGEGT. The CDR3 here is CASKPLAGPSYEQYF. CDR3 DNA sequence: TGTGCCAGCAAACCACTAGCGGGGCCTTCCTACGAGCAGTACTTC.

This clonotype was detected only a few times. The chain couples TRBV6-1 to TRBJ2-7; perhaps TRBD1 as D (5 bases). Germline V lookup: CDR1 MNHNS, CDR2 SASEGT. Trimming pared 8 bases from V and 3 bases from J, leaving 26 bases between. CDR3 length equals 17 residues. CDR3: CASCPSVGVDGVYEQYF. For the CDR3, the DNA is TGTGCCAGCTGCCCCAGCGTAGGGGTGGACGGAGTCTACGAGCAGTACTTC.

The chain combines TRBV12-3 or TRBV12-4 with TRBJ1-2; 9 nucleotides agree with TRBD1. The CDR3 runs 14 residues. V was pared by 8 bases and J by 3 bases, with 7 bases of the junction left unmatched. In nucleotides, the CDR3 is TGTGCCAGCGTCCCGGGACAGGGAGACTATGGCTACACCTTC. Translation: CASVPGQGDYGYTF.

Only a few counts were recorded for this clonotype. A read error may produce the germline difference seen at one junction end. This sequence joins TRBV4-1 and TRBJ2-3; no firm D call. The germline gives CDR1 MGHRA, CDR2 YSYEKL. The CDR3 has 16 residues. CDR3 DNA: TGTGCCAGCAGCCAAGAAGGTTCGGCAGTCACAGATACGCAGTATTTT. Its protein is CASSQEGSAVTDTQYF.

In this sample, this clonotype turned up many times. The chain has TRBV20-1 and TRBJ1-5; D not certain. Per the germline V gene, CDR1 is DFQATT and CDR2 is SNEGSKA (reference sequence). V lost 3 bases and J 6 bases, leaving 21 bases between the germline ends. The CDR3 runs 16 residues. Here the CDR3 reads CSARITGAEWGQPQHF. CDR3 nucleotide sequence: TGCAGTGCTAGGATAACCGGAGCGGAATGGGGTCAGCCCCAGCATTTT.

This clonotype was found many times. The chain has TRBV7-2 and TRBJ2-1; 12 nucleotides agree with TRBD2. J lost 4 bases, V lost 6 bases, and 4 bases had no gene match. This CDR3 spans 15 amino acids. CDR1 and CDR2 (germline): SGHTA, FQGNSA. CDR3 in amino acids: CASSRTSGAYNEQFF. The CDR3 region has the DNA TGTGCCAGCAGTAGGACTAGCGGGGCTTACAATGAGCAGTTCTTC. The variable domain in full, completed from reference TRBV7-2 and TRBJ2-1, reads GAGVSQSPSNKVTEKGKDVELRCDPISGHTALYWYRQSLGQGLEFLIYFQGNSAPDKSGLPSDRFSAERTGGSVSTLTIQRTQQEDSAVYLCASSRTSGAYNEQFFGPGTRLTVL.

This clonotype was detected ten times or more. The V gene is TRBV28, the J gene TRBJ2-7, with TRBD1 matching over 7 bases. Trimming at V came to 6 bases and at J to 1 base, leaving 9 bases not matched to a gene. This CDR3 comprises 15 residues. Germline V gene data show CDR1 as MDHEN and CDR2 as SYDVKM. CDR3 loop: CASRPSGTASYEQYF. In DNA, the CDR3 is TGTGCCAGCAGGCCATCCGGGACAGCGTCCTACGAGCAGTACTTC.

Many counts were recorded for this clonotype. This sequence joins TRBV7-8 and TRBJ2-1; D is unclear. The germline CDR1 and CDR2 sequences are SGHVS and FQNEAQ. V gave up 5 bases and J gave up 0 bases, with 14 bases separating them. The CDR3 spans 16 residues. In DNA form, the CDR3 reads TGTGCCAGCAGCCTCTCGGCCGTGAGCTCCTACAATGAGCAGTTCTTC. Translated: CASSLSAVSSYNEQFF.

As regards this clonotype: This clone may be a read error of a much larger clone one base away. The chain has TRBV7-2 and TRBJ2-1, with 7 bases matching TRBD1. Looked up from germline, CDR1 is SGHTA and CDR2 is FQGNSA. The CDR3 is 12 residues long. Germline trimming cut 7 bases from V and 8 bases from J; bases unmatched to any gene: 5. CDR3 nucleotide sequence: TGTGCCAGCAACCTAGGGACAGATGAGCAGTTCTTC. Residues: CASNLGTDEQFF.

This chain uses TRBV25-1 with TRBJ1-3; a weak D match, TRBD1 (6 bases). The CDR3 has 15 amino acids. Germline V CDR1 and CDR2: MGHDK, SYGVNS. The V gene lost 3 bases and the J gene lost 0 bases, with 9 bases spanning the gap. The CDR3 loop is CASSDGDNSGNTIYF. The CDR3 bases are TGTGCCAGCAGTGATGGGGACAACTCTGGAAACACCATATATTTT.

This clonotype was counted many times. The CDR3 is CASRGAGEQFF. The CDR3 bases are TGTGCCAGCAGGGGGGCCGGTGAGCAGTTCTTC. This chain joins TRBV11-2 and TRBJ2-1; a possible D gene is TRBD1 (6 bases). This CDR3 contains 11 residues. The germline gives CDR1 SGHAT, CDR2 FQNNGV. Trimming shortened V by 6 bases and J by 9 bases, and 9 bases separated the two germline ends. The whole variable domain, filled in from reference TRBV11-2 and TRBJ2-1, reads EAGVAQSPRYKIIEKRQSVAFWCNPISGHATLYWYQQILGQGPKLLIQFQNNGVVDDSQLPKDRFSAERLKGVDSTLKIQPAKLEDSAVYLCASRGAGEQFFGPGTRLTVL.

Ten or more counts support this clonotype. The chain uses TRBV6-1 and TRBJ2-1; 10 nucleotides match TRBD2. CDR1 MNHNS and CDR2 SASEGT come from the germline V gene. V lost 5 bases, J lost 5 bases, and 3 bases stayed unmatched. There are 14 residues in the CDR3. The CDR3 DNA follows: TGTGCCAGCAGTCGAGCGGGGGGGAACAATGAGCAGTTCTTC. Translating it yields CASSRAGGNNEQFF.